These 23 T cell receptor beta chains were sequenced from one sample in a study of spatial heterogeneity in lung cancer. TCRdb passed the 5' RACE reads through MiXCR, listing each CDR3 protein once. The sample contains about 82,000 distinct CDR3 sequences, over 10% of which appear only once. Noted time point: sample taken at primary tumor resection. Unsorted samples of tumor, nontumor lung or frozen PBMC had their whole RNA sequenced. The material sequenced was PBMCs, taken at surgery. Every receptor here comes from a male donor with early-stage non-small cell lung cancer.

The table lists this clonotype with a few counts. The rearrangement uses TRBV5-1 and TRBJ2-3, with a weak D call TRBD2 (8 bases). Germline CDR1 is SGHRS and CDR2 is YFSETQ. V was trimmed by 0 bases and J by 1 base, leaving 18 bases between them. CDR3 length: 18 residues. CDR3 coding DNA: TGCGCCAGCAGCTTGGAAACTAGCGGAGGGGGCCGCACAGATACGCAGTATTTT. It yields the protein CASSLETSGGGRTDTQYF.

The CDR3 sequence: CASRSGRGPPYEQYF. The CDR3 DNA follows: TGTGCCAGCAGGTCCGGCAGGGGACCACCCTACGAGCAGTACTTC. The gene calls are TRBV12-3 or TRBV12-4 and TRBJ2-7; weak D call: TRBD1 (6 bases). Between the trimmed V and J ends, which lost 6 bases and 2 bases, there was a span of 17 bases. The CDR3 is 15 residues long.

This rearrangement joins TRBV7-2 to TRBJ2-3, with 8 bases that match TRBD2. The germline V gene has CDR1 SGHTA and CDR2 FQGNSA. Germline trimming cut 5 bases from V and 9 bases from J; bases unmatched to any gene: 16. The CDR3 runs 16 residues. The CDR3 is CASSPRGGAREGTQYF. CDR3 sequence (DNA): TGTGCCAGCAGCCCCCGGGGGGGAGCGAGGGAGGGCACGCAGTATTTT.

This sequence joins TRBV20-1 and TRBJ2-1; D not resolved. V lost 7 bases and J 0 bases, leaving 22 bases between the germline ends. Per the germline V gene, CDR1 is DFQATT and CDR2 is SNEGSKA (reference sequence). The CDR3 sequence is 17 residues long. CDR3 loop: CSVAPTSYLGSYNEQFF. In DNA form, the CDR3 reads TGCAGTGTCGCCCCGACTTCTTACCTTGGCTCCTACAATGAGCAGTTCTTC.

This clonotype was picked up many times. The chain has TRBV2 and TRBJ2-5; D is possibly TRBD2 (6 bases). Germline CDR1 SNHLY, CDR2 FYNNEI. V was trimmed by 6 bases and J by 4 bases, leaving 15 bases between them. The CDR3 is 14 residues long. This CDR3 is CASSLSGSGETQYF. As DNA, the CDR3 is TGTGCCAGCAGCCTATCCGGGAGTGGAGAGACCCAGTACTTC.

This clonotype was counted only a few times. The rearrangement uses TRBV9 and TRBJ2-1; 7 bases map to TRBD1. V gave up 4 bases and J gave up 4 bases; unmatched junction bases: 2. Germline V gives CDR1 SGDLS, CDR2 YYNGEE. CDR3 size: 13 residues. CDR3 bases: TGTGCCAGCAGCCGGACAGGTTACAATGAGCAGTTCTTC. The encoded protein is CASSRTGYNEQFF.

This clonotype has more than one count but fewer than ten. CDR3 loop: CASSRKRGRLYEGAFF. CDR3 in DNA: TGTGCCAGCAGCCGAAAGAGGGGCAGGCTCTACGAGGGAGCTTTCTTT. The gene calls are TRBV3-1 and TRBJ1-1, with D perhaps matching TRBD1 (5 bases). Looked up from germline, CDR1 is LGHDT and CDR2 is YNNKEL (reference sequence). The germline V and J ends were trimmed by 4 bases and 10 bases, with 25 bases remaining between them. CDR3 length: 16 residues.

This clonotype showed up many times. The chain carries TRBV2 and TRBJ2-1; D gene unclear. This CDR3 comprises 12 residues. V gave up 7 bases and J gave up 9 bases, with 13 bases separating them. Germline V gene lookup returns CDR1 SNHLY and CDR2 FYNNEI. The CDR3, as DNA: TGTGCCAGCAATGGGGATGGAGCTGAGCAGTTCTTC. Protein sequence: CASNGDGAEQFF.

Here the CDR3 reads CAWSAPGLEFSPAKNIQYF. As DNA, the CDR3 is TGTGCCTGGAGTGCTCCGGGACTAGAATTTAGTCCGGCCAAAAACATTCAGTACTTC. V and J are TRBV30 and TRBJ2-4; the match to TRBD2 covers 8 bases. Germline values: CDR1 GTSNPN, CDR2 SVGIG (reference sequence). The V and J ends lost 1 base and 1 base, in that order; junction bases with no gene match: 15. The CDR3 covers 19 residues.

The chain joins TRBV9 to TRBJ2-3; D remains ambiguous. The CDR3 covers 13 residues. Trimming removed 2 bases from V and 9 bases from J, with 13 bases in between. CDR1 is SGDLS, CDR2 YYNGEE, per germline. The CDR3 is CASSVDSLDTQYF. The CDR3, as DNA: TGTGCCAGCAGCGTCGATAGTCTGGACACGCAGTATTTT.

This clonotype was counted between two and nine times. CDR3 residues: CASSLRGPSGPDTQYF. The DNA for the CDR3 is TGCGCCAGCAGCTTGAGGGGACCCAGCGGGCCAGATACGCAGTATTTT. The chain has TRBV5-1 and TRBJ2-3; TRBD2 is a possible D gene (6 bases). The CDR3 covers 16 residues. The germline V and J ends were trimmed by 1 base and 4 bases, with 16 bases remaining between them. CDR1 and CDR2 (germline): SGHRS, YFSETQ.

The rearrangement uses TRBV2 and TRBJ2-7; TRBD1 matches at 10 bases. Germline assignment: CDR1 SNHLY and CDR2 FYNNEI. This CDR3 is 15 amino acids long. Trimming took 5 bases from V and 0 from J; bases not matched to a gene: 4. CDR3 loop: CASSLGQGDSYEQYF. The CDR3 region has the DNA TGTGCCAGCAGTCTAGGACAGGGGGACTCCTACGAGCAGTACTTC.

Many counts were recorded for this clonotype. The chain employs TRBV3-1 and TRBJ1-1; the D gene is possibly TRBD1 (5 bases). This CDR3 region has 13 residues. V was clipped by 4 bases and J by 1 base, with 7 bases between them. CDR1 LGHDT and CDR2 YNNKEL come from the germline V gene (reference sequence). The CDR3 sequence is CASSPQGNTEAFF. CDR3 coding DNA: TGTGCCAGCAGCCCTCAGGGGAACACTGAAGCTTTCTTT. Variable domain in full (rest from reference TRBV3-1 and TRBJ1-1): DTAVSQTPKYLVTQMGNDKSIKCEQNLGHDTMYWYKQDSKKFLKIMFSYNNKELIINETVPNRFSPKSPDKAHLNLHINSLELGDSAVYFCASSPQGNTEAFFGQGTRLTVV.

This clonotype has ten or more counts. The chain carries TRBV7-7 and TRBJ2-5, with 7 bases lining up with TRBD2. The J segment lost 3 bases and the V segment lost 0 bases, leaving 4 bases of the junction unmatched. Per germline, CDR1 SSHAT and CDR2 FNYEAQ (reference sequence). The CDR3 spans 15 residues. CDR3 bases: TGTGCCAGCAGCTTAGCGGGAGGGCCGGAAGAGACCCAGTACTTC. Protein sequence: CASSLAGGPEETQYF.

This clonotype appeared many times. The CDR3 sequence is CASSGPPNTEAFF. CDR3 DNA sequence: TGTGCCAGCTCCGGACCGCCGAACACTGAAGCTTTCTTT. This chain links TRBV28 with TRBJ1-1; D gene ambiguous. Germline values: CDR1 MDHEN, CDR2 SYDVKM. The germline V and J ends were trimmed by 8 bases and 1 base, with 11 bases remaining between them. The CDR3 spans 13 residues. Filled out from reference TRBV28 and TRBJ1-1, the complete variable domain reads DVKVTQSSRYLVKRTGEKVFLECVQDMDHENMFWYRQDPGLGLRLIYFSYDVKMKEKGDIPEGYSVSREKKERFSLILESASTNQTSMYLCASSGPPNTEAFFGQGTRLTVV.

This clonotype has at least ten counts. J is TRBJ2-2 and V is TRBV29-1; the D call may be TRBD1 or TRBD2 (5 bases each). The CDR3 extends over 14 amino acids. Trimming shortened V by 5 bases and J by 0 bases, and 10 bases separated the two germline ends. Germline CDR1 is SQVTM and CDR2 is ANQGSEA. CDR3 bases: TGCAGCGTTACCGGGGCTACGAACACCGGGGAGCTGTTTTTT. This sequence encodes CSVTGATNTGELFF.

This clonotype was recorded many times. V gene TRBV7-9 combines with J gene TRBJ2-1; 9 bases are a match to TRBD1. The V gene's germline CDR1 is SEHNR and CDR2 FQNEAQ (reference sequence). V lost 8 bases to trimming and J lost 1 base; unmatched junction nucleotides: 12. This CDR3 contains 17 residues. CDR3 nucleotides: TGTGCCAGCGGACAGGGGACCAATCGTAGGTCCTACAATGAGCAGTTCTTC. Translated, it gives CASGQGTNRRSYNEQFF. Using reference TRBV7-9 and TRBJ2-1 for the parts outside the CDR3, the full variable domain is DTGVSQNPRHKITKRGQNVTFRCDPISEHNRLYWYRQTLGQGPEFLTYFQNEAQLEKSRLLSDRFSAERPKGSFSTLEIQRTEQGDSAMYLCASGQGTNRRSYNEQFFGPGTRLTVL.

The chain has TRBV29-1 and TRBJ1-1, with D unclear. Deletions cut 3 bases from V and 4 bases from J, with 9 bases between. Germline V gene lookup returns CDR1 SQVTM and CDR2 ANQGSEA. The CDR3 spans 12 residues. The CDR3 nucleotides read TGCAGCGTTGACGAGGGAAGCACTGAAGCTTTCTTT. Protein product: CSVDEGSTEAFF.

The chain carries TRBV24-1 and TRBJ2-3, with D possibly TRBD1 on 6 matching bases. CDR1 KGHDR and CDR2 SFDVKD come from the germline V gene. The CDR3 contains 15 residues. Between the trimmed V and J ends, which lost 4 bases and 2 bases, there was a span of 12 bases. The CDR3 loop reads CATSDTGTTTDTQYF. The CDR3 nucleotides are TGTGCCACCAGTGACACCGGGACAACCACAGATACGCAGTATTTT.

This clonotype appeared a few times. This chain joins TRBV7-9 and TRBJ2-7; a weak D match, TRBD1 (5 bases). The CDR3 is 15 amino acids. From germline, CDR1 is SEHNR and CDR2 FQNEAQ (reference sequence). Trimming left V 5 bases short and J 3 bases short, with 17 bases between. This chain's CDR3 is CASSPGRDTHYEQYF. The CDR3 DNA reads TGTGCCAGCAGCCCAGGGCGAGACACCCACTACGAGCAGTACTTC. The full variable domain, in which reference TRBV7-9 and TRBJ2-7 provide the parts outside the CDR3, is DTGVSQNPRHKITKRGQNVTFRCDPISEHNRLYWYRQTLGQGPEFLTYFQNEAQLEKSRLLSDRFSAERPKGSFSTLEIQRTEQGDSAMYLCASSPGRDTHYEQYFGPGTRLTVT.

This clonotype was counted only a few times. This chain links TRBV7-3 with TRBJ2-3; the D gene could be TRBD1 or TRBD2 (5 bases each). The germline V gene has CDR1 SGHTA and CDR2 FQGTGA. V lost 4 bases and J lost 2, with 7 bases in between. This CDR3 is built from 13 residues. CDR3 bases: TGTGCCAGCAGCTGGGACCCCACAGATACGCAGTATTTT. Translating gives CASSWDPTDTQYF.

The rearrangement links TRBV18 to TRBJ1-1, with a tentative D call TRBD1 (6 bases). This CDR3 spans 15 amino acids. Deletions cut 3 bases from V and 1 base from J, with 12 bases between. Germline-derived CDR1 and CDR2 are KGHSH and LQKENI. CDR3 DNA: TGTGCCAGCTCACCGCTGGGGGACAAGAACACTGAAGCTTTCTTT. As protein: CASSPLGDKNTEAFF.

This clonotype was seen many times. The gene calls are TRBV28 and TRBJ2-3, with D perhaps TRBD2 (5 bases). The CDR3 sequence is 17 residues long. The germline V gene has CDR1 MDHEN and CDR2 SYDVKM. V was clipped by 6 bases and J by 3 bases, with 22 bases between them. CDR3 protein: CASSLGPLPSGTDTQYF. Written as DNA, the CDR3 is TGTGCCAGCAGCCTTGGCCCACTCCCGTCGGGAACAGATACGCAGTATTTT.